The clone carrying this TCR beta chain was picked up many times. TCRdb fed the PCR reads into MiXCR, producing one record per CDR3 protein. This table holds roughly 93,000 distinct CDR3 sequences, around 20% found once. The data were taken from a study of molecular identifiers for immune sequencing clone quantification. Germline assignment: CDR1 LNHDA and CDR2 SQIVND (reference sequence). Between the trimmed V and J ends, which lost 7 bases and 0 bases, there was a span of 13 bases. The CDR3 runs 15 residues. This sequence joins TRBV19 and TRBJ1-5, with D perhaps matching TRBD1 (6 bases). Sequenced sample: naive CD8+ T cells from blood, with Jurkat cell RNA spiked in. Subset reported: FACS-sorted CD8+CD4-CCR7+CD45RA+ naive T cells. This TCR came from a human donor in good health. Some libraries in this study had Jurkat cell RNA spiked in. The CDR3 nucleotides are TGTGCCAGTACCTCGGACAGCTATAGCAATCAGCCCCAGCATTTT. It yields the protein CASTSDSYSNQPQHF.